The subject of this entry is one T cell receptor beta chain. The antigen remains undetermined. Clones were read by immunoSEQ multiplex PCR, and TCRdb kept only the in-frame ones, dropping some. Here the sample spans about 73,000 clones, roughly 87% being singletons. These data originate in a study of radiotherapy plus CTLA-4 blockade in lung cancer. Study-level information: Objective responses were seen in around 17% of patients, disease control in about 30%.

The study, taken as a whole, reports: Following radiotherapy plus ipilimumab, tumor-derived TCR clones expanded in the blood. Strongest reported response predictors: early blood clone changes and post-radiation interferon-beta.

Chemo-refractory metastatic non-small-cell lung cancer patients were treated with focal radiation plus CTLA-4 blockade with ipilimumab. CDR3 size: 15 residues. Trimming left V 1 base short and J 4 bases short, with 12 bases between. Germline-derived CDR1 and CDR2 are SGHDT and YYEEEE. The V call is TRBV5-6, the J call TRBJ2-1; D unresolved. This clonotype originated in a human donor with non-small cell lung cancer that progressed on radiotherapy plus ipilimumab. Sample: peripheral blood, taken from a patient treated with radiotherapy plus ipilimumab. The DNA of the CDR3 is TGTGCCAGCAGCTTGTCAACTCGCCCTTACAATGAGCAGTTCTTC. It yields the protein CASSLSTRPYNEQFF.